This is a list of T cell receptor beta chains from one sample in a study of TIL therapy for anti-PD-1-resistant metastatic lung cancer. Only in-frame clones appear in the TCRdb table, and some are missing; sequencing was by immunoSEQ multiplex PCR. The sample shows about 50,000 clones, less than 75% of them seen only once. The specimen comprised tumor tissue, sampled at baseline. Receptors were obtained from a person aged 25-79 years with non-small cell lung cancer. CDR3s include the opening cysteine and the closing phenylalanine or tryptophan.

>TRBV10-3
CAISGDRSSSYNSPLHF
>TRBV7-9
CASSLGSEGQNTDTQYF
>TRBV6-1
CASRGTSGGAGELFF
>TRBV6-5
CASSSGVKTQYF
>TRBV25-1
CASISGRLTDTQYF
>TRBV27
CASSLDWTTNEKLFF
>TRBV15
CATSRGTTGEYF
>TRBV5-5
CASSLTSVWEVNEQFF
>TRBV10-3
CAISETGAITDTQYF
>TRBV27
CAPAPTHRNSYEQYF
>TRBV21-1
CASSKVSSNNQPQHF
>TRBV5-6
CASRPGARYEQYF
>TRBV19
CASSFRDTVLAAGSYEQYF
>TRBV27
CASSYSASYNEQFF
>TRBV28
CASNWGRGYTF
>TRBV7-3
CASSLIGPTEQFF